A single sample is the source of the 11 T cell receptor beta chains below, sequenced in a study of blood T cell repertoires in COVID-19. TCRdb's copy holds only in-frame clones and misses some; the assay was immunoSEQ multiplex PCR. The sample contains around 49,000 clones, roughly 80% of which appear only once. The sequenced material came from PBMCs or T cells enriched from blood (not recorded which). The receptors were gathered from a woman between 50 and 59 years old with acute COVID-19.

This rearrangement joins TRBV7-8 to TRBJ1-4; TRBD1 agrees at 7 bases. The CDR3 extends over 15 amino acids. The germline V gene has CDR1 SGHVS and CDR2 FQNEAQ. J was trimmed by 8 bases and V by 5 bases; bases with no gene match: 11. The CDR3 sequence is CASSPRRGQREKLFF. CDR3 sequence (DNA): TGTGCCAGCAGCCCGAGGAGGGGACAGAGGGAAAAACTGTTTTTT.

This rearrangement joins TRBV5-1 to TRBJ1-3, with a tentative D call TRBD1 (5 bases). V was cut by 0 bases and J by 1 base, with 8 bases left in between. CDR1 is SGHRS, CDR2 YFSETQ, per germline. This CDR3 spans 15 amino acids. CDR3 sequence (DNA): TGCGCCAGCAGCTTGGTACGGGGGTCTGGAAACACCATATATTTT. Protein product: CASSLVRGSGNTIYF.

V usage is TRBV7-9 and J usage is TRBJ1-3; D is undetermined. The CDR3 consists of 16 residues. The germline V gene encodes CDR1 SEHNR and CDR2 FQNEAQ (reference sequence). V was cut by 1 base and J by 0 bases, with 10 bases left in between. CDR3 region: CASSLVSGSSGNTIYF. CDR3 DNA sequence: TGTGCCAGCAGCTTAGTTTCCGGGAGCTCTGGAAACACCATATATTTT.

This chain links TRBV9 with TRBJ1-6; TRBD1 might be the D (6 bases). Trimming took 4 bases from V and 6 from J, leaving 17 bases between them. The CDR3 contains 16 residues. The germline V gene has CDR1 SGDLS and CDR2 YYNGEE. The CDR3 is CASSPRPGHVNSPLHF. In nucleotides, the CDR3 is TGTGCCAGCAGCCCGAGACCGGGACATGTTAATTCACCCCTCCACTTT.

J is TRBJ2-3 and V is TRBV4-1; TRBD2 might be the D (7 bases). The CDR3 runs 14 residues. From germline, CDR1 is MGHRA and CDR2 YSYEKL. Trimming took off 4 bases at V and 6 bases at J, with 14 bases between the two ends. The CDR3 protein is CASSPLGGPDTQYF. Here the CDR3 DNA reads TGCGCCAGCAGCCCCCTCGGGGGGCCCGATACGCAGTATTTT.

The chain couples TRBV9 to TRBJ1-3; tentatively, D is TRBD1 (6 bases). The V end was cut by 0 bases, the J end by 2 bases, with 15 bases between. This CDR3 has 17 residues. CDR1 is SGDLS and CDR2 is YYNGEE in the germline V gene. CDR3 DNA: TGTGCCAGCAGCGTAGCTTCACAGGGCTGGGCTGGAAACACCATATATTTT. It specifies CASSVASQGWAGNTIYF. The variable domain in full, with the rest retrieved from reference TRBV9 and TRBJ1-3, is DSGVTQTPKHLITATGQRVTLRCSPRSGDLSVYWYQQSLDQGLQFLIQYYNGEERAKGNILERFSAQQFPDLHSELNLSSLELGDSALYFCASSVASQGWAGNTIYFGEGSWLTVV.

The J gene is TRBJ1-2, the V gene TRBV20-1, with TRBD1 matching over 7 bases. Germline V gives CDR1 DFQATT, CDR2 SNEGSKA (reference sequence). The CDR3 has 11 residues. After removal of 6 bases from V and 7 bases from J, the junction contained 5 bases not matched to a gene. CDR3 in amino acids: CSAPSGGGYTF. The CDR3 DNA follows: TGCAGTGCCCCCTCAGGGGGTGGCTACACCTTC.

This clone was observed a handful of times. The V gene is TRBV21-1, the J gene TRBJ2-3; no DNA check was done on the table's D call, TRBD2. TRBV21-1 is tagged as a pseudogene. The CDR3 spans 19 residues. CDR3 residues: CASSKGSPLAGGLIDTQYF. The CDR3 coding sequence is TGTGCCAGCAGCAAAGGATCCCCCCTAGCGGGGGGGCTTATAGATACGCAGTATTTT.

V gene TRBV5-4 combines with J gene TRBJ2-7; 8 bases match TRBD1. The CDR3 is 12 amino acids. Trimming at V came to 3 bases and at J to 5 bases, leaving 1 base not matched to a gene. Germline CDR1 and CDR2: SGHNT and YYREEE (reference sequence). CDR3 DNA sequence: TGTGCCAGCAGCTGGACAGGGAACGAGCAGTACTTC. Amino acids: CASSWTGNEQYF.

The chain couples TRBV6-5 to TRBJ2-1; TRBD2 aligns across 7 bases. The CDR3 covers 15 residues. V was clipped by 2 bases and J by 5 bases; unmatched bases: 6. CDR1 and CDR2 from the germline V gene are MNHEY and SVGAGI. This chain's CDR3 is CASSYGTTYDNEQFF. DNA of the CDR3: TGTGCCAGCAGTTACGGGACTACTTATGACAATGAGCAGTTCTTC.

The chain couples TRBV9 to TRBJ1-4, with a tentative D call TRBD1 (5 bases). The germline V gene encodes CDR1 SGDLS and CDR2 YYNGEE. V lost 0 bases and J lost 8, with 14 bases in between. The CDR3 covers 15 residues. The CDR3 sequence: CASSVGGQMGEKLFF. The CDR3, as DNA: TGTGCCAGCAGCGTAGGAGGACAAATGGGGGAAAAACTGTTTTTT. The variable domain in full, completed from reference TRBV9 and TRBJ1-4, reads DSGVTQTPKHLITATGQRVTLRCSPRSGDLSVYWYQQSLDQGLQFLIQYYNGEERAKGNILERFSAQQFPDLHSELNLSSLELGDSALYFCASSVGGQMGEKLFFGSGTQLSVL.